This passage covers 31 T cell receptor beta chains from one sample sequenced in a study of shared clonotypes between healthy human individuals. Sequencing was performed with immunoSEQ multiplex PCR; in TCRdb, only in-frame clones are kept and a portion is missing. The sample lists hundreds of thousands of clones, 60% to 80% occurring once. The sample comprised memory CD4+ T cells sorted from blood. Subset denoted: CD45RA-negative fraction. These receptors were obtained from a woman in her twenties or thirties in good health.

The V and J genes are TRBV28 and TRBJ2-5, with D possibly being TRBD1 (5 bases). V lost 8 bases and J lost 1, with 17 bases in between. The germline V gene has CDR1 MDHEN and CDR2 SYDVKM. The CDR3 sequence is 15 residues long. The CDR3 spells CASAPRQQTQETQYF. In nucleotides, the CDR3 is TGTGCCAGCGCACCCAGACAGCAAACCCAAGAGACCCAGTACTTC.

The V gene is TRBV19, the J gene TRBJ1-3; D gene ambiguous. Germline values: CDR1 LNHDA, CDR2 SQIVND (reference sequence). Trimming left V 3 bases short and J 4 bases short, with 13 bases between. The CDR3 loop spans 15 amino acids. CDR3 sequence (DNA): TGTGCCAGTAGTATTCGGGGTCCCAAAGGAAACACCATATATTTT. It encodes CASSIRGPKGNTIYF.

The V and J genes are TRBV27 and TRBJ2-7; D is possibly TRBD2 (5 bases). Germline V gene data show CDR1 as MNHEY and CDR2 as SMNVEV (reference sequence). CDR3 length equals 14 residues. The V end lost 3 bases, the J end lost 2 bases, and 11 bases lay between the germline ends. The CDR3 reads CASSFGRGTYEQYF. DNA for the CDR3: TGTGCCAGCAGTTTCGGACGGGGAACCTACGAGCAGTACTTC.

V and J are TRBV6-1 and TRBJ1-5, with 9 bases lining up with TRBD1. The length of the CDR3 is 13 residues. Germline values: CDR1 MNHNS, CDR2 SASEGT. V gave up 7 bases and J gave up 4 bases; unmatched junction bases: 2. In DNA form, the CDR3 reads TGTGCCAGCACGGACAGGGGAAATCAGCCCCAGCATTTT. Amino acid sequence: CASTDRGNQPQHF.

This clone was seen just once. V and J are TRBV6-4 and TRBJ1-1; D is uncertain. Trimming removed 3 bases from V and 3 bases from J, with 8 bases in between. The CDR3 has 13 amino acids. Germline CDR1 reads MRHNA; CDR2 reads SNTAGT. The CDR3 region is CASSEGMYTEAFF. The CDR3 DNA reads as TGTGCCAGCAGTGAAGGAATGTACACTGAAGCTTTCTTT.

This chain links TRBV19 with TRBJ1-5; no definite D call. Germline CDR1 is LNHDA and CDR2 is SQIVND (reference sequence). V lost 5 bases to trimming and J lost 3 bases, with 14 bases between them. CDR3 length: 15 amino acids. CDR3 bases: TGTGCCAGTAGTCGTTTGAGAGGAGACAATCAGCCCCAGCATTTT. Amino acids: CASSRLRGDNQPQHF.

The chain uses TRBV6-7 and TRBJ1-4, with 7 bases identical to TRBD1. TRBV6-7 is known as an ORF, though its function is uncertain. Trimming took 7 bases from V and 7 from J; bases not matched to a gene: 9. This CDR3 comprises 14 residues. CDR3 residues: CASISDRAGEKLFF. DNA for the CDR3: TGTGCCAGCATTAGTGACAGGGCAGGTGAAAAACTGTTTTTT.

In its sample, this clone was seen many times. The gene calls are TRBV7-3 and TRBJ2-3, with 7 bases that match TRBD2. V gave up 5 bases and J gave up 4 bases; unmatched junction bases: 12. The CDR3 contains 16 residues. Germline CDR1 reads SGHTA; CDR2 reads FQGTGA. CDR3 sequence: CASSPYGGLSSDTQYF. CDR3 DNA: TGTGCCAGCAGCCCCTATGGGGGACTATCCTCAGATACGCAGTATTTT.

The chain is built from TRBV7-9 and TRBJ2-7; 10 bases align to TRBD2. Germline values: CDR1 SEHNR, CDR2 FQNEAQ (reference sequence). Germline trimming cut 5 bases from V and 2 bases from J; bases unmatched to any gene: 6. The CDR3 contains 15 residues. The CDR3 loop reads CASSANSGRPYEQYF. DNA of the CDR3: TGTGCCAGCAGCGCAAATAGCGGGAGGCCCTACGAGCAGTACTTC.

This chain uses TRBV5-5 with TRBJ1-1; D gene unclear. This CDR3 is 14 amino acids long. Looked up from germline, CDR1 is SGHKS and CDR2 is YYEKEE (reference sequence). The germline V and J ends were trimmed by 3 bases and 4 bases, with 13 bases remaining between them. In nucleotides, the CDR3 is TGTGCCAGCAGCTGGCAAGGAGGACCCACTGAAGCTTTCTTT. It encodes CASSWQGGPTEAFF.

The V call is TRBV4-1, the J call TRBJ1-3, with D uncertain. V lost 0 bases to trimming and J lost 0 bases, with 12 bases between them. The germline V gene has CDR1 MGHRA and CDR2 YSYEKL. The length of the CDR3 is 17 residues. CDR3 bases: TGCGCCAGCAGCCAAGATAGTGGACGCAGCTCTGGAAACACCATATATTTT. This sequence encodes CASSQDSGRSSGNTIYF.

This clone appeared a few times. V gene TRBV19 combines with J gene TRBJ2-2; D possibly corresponds to TRBD2 (6 bases). Trimming removed 3 bases at V and 3 bases at J, with 17 bases between. CDR3 length: 17 amino acids. CDR1 is LNHDA, CDR2 SQIVND, per germline (reference sequence). As DNA, the CDR3 is TGTGCCAGTAGTATCGGGCCCCTCGGCGGGGACACCGGGGAGCTGTTTTTT. It is translated as CASSIGPLGGDTGELFF.

The chain uses TRBV7-3 and TRBJ2-1; tentative D call: TRBD2 (6 bases). From germline, CDR1 is SGHTA and CDR2 FQGTGA. This CDR3 has 15 residues. Trimming removed 1 base at V and 5 bases at J, with 12 bases between. The CDR3 DNA reads TGTGCCAGCAGCTTAAACGGGAGAACCGACAATGAGCAGTTCTTC. It specifies CASSLNGRTDNEQFF.

The count of this clone is one. CDR3 amino acids: CASTSGTPYEQYF. In DNA, the CDR3 is TGTGCCAGTACGTCCGGGACACCCTACGAGCAGTACTTC. The chain has TRBV5-8 and TRBJ2-7; tentative D call: TRBD1 (6 bases). The CDR3 has 13 residues. CDR1 and CDR2 from the germline V gene are SGHTS and YDEGEE. The V end lost 8 bases, the J end lost 2 bases, and 14 bases lay between the germline ends.

The V gene is TRBV25-1, the J gene TRBJ2-7; either TRBD1 or TRBD2 may fit D (5 bases each). This CDR3 has 14 amino acids. V was cut by 7 bases and J by 5 bases, with 18 bases left in between. Germline V gene data show CDR1 as MGHDK and CDR2 as SYGVNS. The CDR3: CASNPPGPTHEQYF. In nucleotides, the CDR3 is TGTGCCAGCAACCCCCCGGGACCAACCCACGAGCAGTACTTC.

The V gene is TRBV11-2, the J gene TRBJ1-2, with D hard to call. Germline CDR1 is SGHAT and CDR2 is FQNNGV. The V end was cut by 1 base, the J end by 8 bases, with 11 bases between. The CDR3 covers 13 residues. This CDR3 reads CASSLARGTGYTF. The CDR3 bases are TGTGCCAGCAGCTTAGCTCGGGGTACAGGCTACACCTTC. The whole variable domain, remainder taken from reference TRBV11-2 and TRBJ1-2, is EAGVAQSPRYKIIEKRQSVAFWCNPISGHATLYWYQQILGQGPKLLIQFQNNGVVDDSQLPKDRFSAERLKGVDSTLKIQPAKLEDSAVYLCASSLARGTGYTFGSGTRLTVV.

The V gene is TRBV6-6, the J gene TRBJ1-1; D is ambiguous. Germline CDR1 reads MNHNY; CDR2 reads SVGAGI (reference sequence). CDR3 size: 15 residues. V lost 7 bases, J lost 1 base, and 16 bases lay in between. CDR3 in amino acids: CASTPLGTENTEAFF. In DNA form, the CDR3 reads TGTGCCAGCACCCCCTTGGGAACGGAGAACACTGAAGCTTTCTTT.

This clone was seen a handful of times. The identical CDR3 is also encoded by other nucleotide sequences in the sample. Written as DNA, the CDR3 is TGTGCCAGCAGGCTGGGGGCAGGGCTAGGCTACGAGCAGTACTTC. The encoded protein is CASRLGAGLGYEQYF. The chain carries TRBV28 and TRBJ2-7; D may be TRBD1 (6 bases). CDR3 length: 15 residues. Germline V CDR1 and CDR2: MDHEN, SYDVKM. V was clipped by 6 bases and J by 3 bases, with 18 bases between them.

This clone came up a few times. This chain joins TRBV25-1 and TRBJ2-4, with 9 bases aligning to TRBD2. Trimming cost V 3 bases and J 3 bases; bases outside gene matches: 6. The CDR3 contains 16 residues. Germline values: CDR1 MGHDK, CDR2 SYGVNS. The CDR3 DNA is TGTGCCAGCAGTGAGCTTCAAGCGGGAGGCAAAAACATTCAGTACTTC. Its protein product is CASSELQAGGKNIQYF.

This chain joins TRBV18 and TRBJ2-7; D possibly matches TRBD1 or TRBD2 (6 bases each). Germline loops: CDR1 KGHSH, CDR2 LQKENI. Trimming pared 5 bases from V and 6 bases from J, leaving 17 bases between. The CDR3 is made up of 14 amino acids. In DNA, the CDR3 is TGTGCCAGCTCAGGAGGGGGTAGCGAAACCGAGCAGTACTTC. Its translation: CASSGGGSETEQYF.

The rearrangement links TRBV5-4 to TRBJ2-5, with 10 positions matching TRBD2. V dropped 0 bases and J dropped 5; count of bases not matched to a gene: 7. CDR1 SGHNT and CDR2 YYREEE come from the germline V gene (reference sequence). The CDR3 length is 16 residues. The CDR3 spells CASSLDLAGVGETQYF. The CDR3 DNA is TGTGCCAGCAGCTTGGACCTAGCGGGAGTGGGGGAGACCCAGTACTTC.

J is TRBJ2-7 and V is TRBV7-8, with 11 nucleotides matching TRBD2. CDR3 length equals 15 residues. The germline V gene encodes CDR1 SGHVS and CDR2 FQNEAQ. The junction had 3 bases not matched to a gene; V was cut back by 5 bases and J by 0 bases. CDR3 sequence: CASSPTSGASYEQYF. CDR3 in DNA: TGTGCCAGCAGCCCGACTAGCGGGGCCTCCTACGAGCAGTACTTC.

This clone has just a few counts. The genes are TRBV27 and TRBJ2-7; 8 bases line up with TRBD2. Looked up from germline, CDR1 is MNHEY and CDR2 is SMNVEV (reference sequence). The CDR3 runs to 16 residues. After removal of 6 bases from V and 3 bases from J, the junction contained 13 bases not matched to a gene. The DNA for the CDR3 is TGTGCCAGCAGACCCATCGGGAGGGCCCTTTTCTACGAGCAGTACTTC. It is translated as CASRPIGRALFYEQYF.

This clone showed up just once. The chain carries TRBV28 and TRBJ1-4; D remains ambiguous. V lost 7 bases and J lost 8, with 17 bases in between. Germline V CDR1 and CDR2: MDHEN, SYDVKM. There are 14 residues in the CDR3. For the CDR3, the DNA is TGTGCCAGCACCTACGGCGGGGTTGGGGAAAAACTGTTTTTT. It yields the protein CASTYGGVGEKLFF.

This clone was seen a few times. The chain uses TRBV5-1 and TRBJ2-7, with D possibly called TRBD1 or TRBD2 (6 bases each). There are 17 residues in the CDR3. V was clipped by 1 base and J by 1 base, with 18 bases between them. Germline assignment: CDR1 SGHRS and CDR2 YFSETQ. The chain's CDR3 is CASSLKGTQGWSYEQYF. The CDR3 region has the DNA TGCGCCAGCAGCTTGAAGGGGACTCAGGGGTGGTCCTACGAGCAGTACTTC. The full variable domain, in which reference TRBV5-1 and TRBJ2-7 provide the parts outside the CDR3, is KAGVTQTPRYLIKTRGQQVTLSCSPISGHRSVSWYQQTPGQGLQFLFEYFSETQRNKGNFPGRFSGRQFSNSRSEMNVSTLELGDSALYLCASSLKGTQGWSYEQYFGPGTRLTVT.

In DNA form, the CDR3 reads TGCGCCAGCAGCCGCACGGAGGGCCCAGATACGCAGTATTTT. It codes for CASSRTEGPDTQYF. The chain has TRBV4-1 and TRBJ2-3, with a tentative D call TRBD2 (6 bases). The CDR3 sequence is 14 residues long. The V end lost 4 bases, the J end lost 4 bases, and 12 bases lay between the germline ends. Germline loops: CDR1 MGHRA, CDR2 YSYEKL.

The chain uses TRBV5-4 and TRBJ2-3; perhaps TRBD2 as D (6 bases). The V end was cut by 1 base, the J end by 0 bases, with 9 bases between. Germline lookup yields CDR1 SGHNT and CDR2 YYREEE (reference sequence). The CDR3 is made up of 15 amino acids. DNA for the CDR3: TGTGCCAGCAGCTTGCGCCTAGCGAGCACAGATACGCAGTATTTT. This codes for CASSLRLASTDTQYF.

The chain carries TRBV2 and TRBJ1-4; tentative D call: TRBD1 (6 bases). Trimming took 10 bases from V and 7 from J, leaving 19 bases between them. This CDR3 is 14 amino acids long. Germline loops: CDR1 SNHLY, CDR2 FYNNEI. CDR3 DNA: TGTGCCACCGGGTTTCAGGGGCCCAGTGAAAAACTGTTTTTT. Encoded protein: CATGFQGPSEKLFF. The whole variable domain, filled in from reference TRBV2 and TRBJ1-4, reads EPEVTQTPSHQVTQMGQEVILRCVPISNHLYFYWYRQILGQKVEFLVSFYNNEISEKSEIFDDQFSVERPDGSNFTLKIRSTKLEDSAMYFCATGFQGPSEKLFFGSGTQLSVL.

This clone was recorded only once. The rearrangement links TRBV4-1 to TRBJ1-5; D is perhaps TRBD1 (6 bases). Germline V gene data show CDR1 as MGHRA and CDR2 as YSYEKL. V gave up 0 bases and J gave up 4 bases, with 16 bases separating them. The CDR3 contains 17 residues. The CDR3, as DNA: TGCGCCAGCAGCCAAGATAACAGGGTTGGGCAAAATCAGCCCCAGCATTTT. Translation: CASSQDNRVGQNQPQHF.

This chain joins TRBV19 and TRBJ1-2; 8 nucleotides line up with TRBD1. Germline values: CDR1 LNHDA, CDR2 SQIVND (reference sequence). The CDR3 sequence is 15 residues long. Germline trimming cut 4 bases from V and 2 bases from J; bases unmatched to any gene: 6. The CDR3 region is CASSTPGQGNYGYTF. The CDR3 region has the DNA TGTGCCAGTAGTACCCCCGGACAGGGCAACTATGGCTACACCTTC.

This rearrangement joins TRBV28 to TRBJ2-1; 9 bases agree with TRBD2. The J segment lost 8 bases and the V segment lost 8 bases, leaving 13 bases of the junction unmatched. The CDR3 spans 15 residues. Looked up from germline, CDR1 is MDHEN and CDR2 is SYDVKM. The DNA for the CDR3 is TGTGCCAGCCGGATCTATAGCGGGAGAGTGGATGAGCAGTTCTTC. Translated: CASRIYSGRVDEQFF.